The text below deals with one TCR beta chain. The antigen it binds to is not known. Per-base qualities were not stored, and no clone one base away is much larger. This entry comes from a study of blood T cell repertoires in COVID-19 (dated by TCRdb to the early 2020s). Regarding the study in general: Samples from collaborators originated in the United States, Italy and Spain and spanned both the acute and convalescent phases of COVID-19. Nearly every sample came with metadata listing a de-identified subject ID, COVID-19 status, age in years and sex. Where available, HLA class I and class II types were obtained from metadata supplied by the sample provider rather than from assay-based typing. The prospective study material was composed of cDNA or gDNA derived from T cells, B-cell-depleted T cells, or PBMCs. Samples were obtained from the ongoing ImmuneRACE study (first 160 participants) and from 1,254 subjects provided by 6 global collaborators. Deeply sampled blood TCRbeta repertoires from subjects exposed to, actively infected with, or recovered from COVID-19 were included in the dataset. The repertoires were released in a freely available public database intended as a resource for research on the immune response to SARS-CoV-2.

Each collaborating institution followed its own protocols to collect whole blood in K2EDTA tubes. Collaborator samples were shipped for TCRbeta analysis as frozen whole blood, isolated PBMCs, or DNA extracted from either sample type. TCRbeta CDR3 regions were amplified from genomic DNA using the immunoSEQ Assay, a bias-controlled multiplex PCR. The authors' analysis ran thus. The number of nucleated cells in each sample was estimated by amplification of reference gene primers within the assay. To quantify the absolute abundance of each unique TCRbeta CDR3 rearrangement, sequence reads were collapsed and filtered. For each sample, productive Simpson clonality was calculated as the square root of Simpson's diversity index over productive rearrangements. TCRdb holds this immuneACCESS table with in-frame rearrangements only. Some clones are missing; in checked studies, unresolved V genes explain under half, and the rest has no known cause. V and J calls and clone size are as listed in that table; D and trimming were resolved from the DNA. The sample table lists about 230,000 clones, around 80% of them with a count of one. The ten largest clones take up roughly 8.8% of the sample.

What the authors observed across the whole study: Clinical and demographic metadata were provided uncurated, with the amount varying by source and participant.

From the cysteine through the phenylalanine, the CDR3 covers 14 amino acids. This entry keeps only the CDR3 DNA: 42 bases, framed from base 1. Trimming takes 8 bases from V and 1 base from J, and the germline ends sit 15 bases apart. CDR1 and CDR2 were assigned from the germline V gene as MNHEY and SVGAGI. The rearranged segments are TRBV6-5 and TRBJ2-7; 5 matching bases give a weak D call of TRBD1. This TCR was recovered from a man aged 40-55 years with active or convalescent COVID-19. Sequenced input: peripheral blood. The sequence in DNA is TGTGCCAGCCGAAAGCCGACAGAATCCTACGAGCAGTACTTC. It specifies CASRKPTESYEQYF.